The clone carrying this T cell receptor (beta chain) was detected ten times or more. Together with a sample-barcoded 5' primer, a J-beta primer mix was included in a second PCR lasting roughly 6 to 12 cycles. Every sample returned 2.5 million or more CDR3-containing paired-end reads. MiXCR, applied by TCRdb to the 5' RACE reads, yields one record per CDR3 protein. The table lists hundreds of thousands of distinct CDR3 sequences, about 30% of them singletons. This sample stems from a study of blood T cells in healthy people across ages. The sequenced material came from blood. The sequence came from a woman of 80 years or more in good health.

This CDR3 is CASSAGNIQYF. The CDR3 nucleotides read TGCGCCAGCAGCGCGGGGAACATTCAGTACTTC. The V gene is TRBV5-1, the J gene TRBJ2-4, with TRBD2 as a possible D gene (6 bases). V dropped 4 bases and J dropped 7 bases, with 6 bases sitting between them. CDR1 is SGHRS, CDR2 YFSETQ, per germline. The CDR3 extends over 11 amino acids.